This T cell receptor (beta chain) is drawn from a study of molecular identifiers for immune sequencing clone quantification. Looking at the study overall: Within a replicate experiment, RNA obtained from either 20,000 or 100,000 naive CD8 cells was divided into five aliquots, and four of those aliquots were then sequenced. Study-level findings and limits: Beyond 20 RNA copies, clones held over 99% of effector molecules, compared with under 1% in naive cells. In a background of around 920,000 naive cells, spiked Jurkat TCR RNA from one cell was reportedly detectable.

TCRdb analysed the PCR reads with MiXCR anew, one entry per CDR3 protein. The sample lists about 330,000 distinct CDR3 sequences; roughly a quarter were seen once. Germline values: CDR1 SQVTM, CDR2 ANQGSEA. The CDR3 is made up of 12 amino acids. Trimming at V came to 3 bases and at J to 9 bases, leaving 4 bases not matched to a gene. CD8+CD4-CCR7+CD45RA+ cells were sorted as naive CD8 T cells. In this sample, this clonotype turned up many times. The target antigen is unknown. This TCR derives from a human donor in good health. Some libraries in this study had Jurkat cell RNA spiked in. The sample was naive CD8+ T cells from blood, with Jurkat cell RNA spiked in. Subset indicated: FACS-sorted CD8+CD4-CCR7+CD45RA+ naive T cells. The rearrangement joins TRBV29-1 to TRBJ2-1; 8 nucleotides agree with TRBD2. The CDR3: CSVDSGSGEQFF. As DNA, the CDR3 is TGCAGCGTTGACAGCGGGAGTGGTGAGCAGTTCTTC.